This passage covers 8 T cell receptor beta chains from one sample sequenced in a study of Graves' ophthalmopathy and Graves' hyperthyroidism. Researchers took RNA transcripts and amplified TCR beta CDR3 regions from them. The first round was an RT-PCR with HTBI primers, and the second round was a multiplex PCR. TCRdb analysed the multiplex PCR reads with MiXCR anew, one entry per CDR3 protein. The sample yields hundreds of thousands of distinct CDR3 sequences, approximately 15% seen once. Specimen: peripheral blood. The receptors derive from a woman between 18 and 30 years old with stable Graves' hyperthyroidism.

As for this clonotype: Being one base from a much bigger clone, this may be a read error. The limits of the CDR3 on the DNA are not certain, so only TCRdb's listed CDR3 is given. V is TRBV7-2 and J is TRBJ2-6. The CDR3 length equals 14 residues, ends included. CDR1 and CDR2 (germline): SGHTA, FQGNSA. The CDR3 is CASNFGSGANVLSF.

This clonotype was seen more than once but under ten times. The chain couples TRBV6-2 or TRBV6-3 to TRBJ2-1; maybe TRBD2 (5 bases). The CDR3 has 14 residues. With 3 bases removed from V and 4 bases from J, the gap between germline ends came to 10 bases. Germline CDR1 reads MNHEY; CDR2 reads SVGEGT. The DNA of the CDR3 is TGTGCCAGCAGTTATGGACTGGAGTACAATGAGCAGTTCTTC. Translation: CASSYGLEYNEQFF.

This clonotype occurred many times. The chain joins TRBV7-2 to TRBJ1-3; D unresolved. Trimming pared 4 bases from V and 1 base from J, leaving 11 bases between. CDR1 is SGHTA, CDR2 FQGNSA, per germline. CDR3 length: 15 amino acids. CDR3 nucleotides: TGTGCCAGCAGCTCATCAGTGGGGTCTGGAAACACCATATATTTT. Protein sequence: CASSSSVGSGNTIYF.

This clonotype was counted ten times or more. The chain links TRBV5-1 to TRBJ1-2; D uncertain. Trimming shortened V by 1 base and J by 0 bases, and 7 bases separated the two germline ends. Germline CDR1 SGHRS, CDR2 YFSETQ. The CDR3 covers 14 residues. DNA for the CDR3: TGCGCCAGCAGCTTGCCCGGGTCTAACTATGGCTACACCTTC. Translation gives CASSLPGSNYGYTF.

This clonotype has a handful of counts. The chain employs TRBV2 and TRBJ2-4; 10 nucleotides agree with TRBD1. Germline CDR1 reads SNHLY; CDR2 reads FYNNEI. This CDR3 has 14 residues. J was trimmed by 14 bases and V by 6 bases; bases with no gene match: 13. CDR3 in amino acids: CASRRTGGRETKYF. DNA for the CDR3: TGTGCCAGCAGGAGGACAGGGGGTAGGGAGACCAAGTACTTC.

The V and J genes are TRBV19 and TRBJ2-2; possibly TRBD1 for D (5 bases). The V end lost 5 bases, the J end lost 2 bases, and 18 bases lay between the germline ends. Looked up from germline, CDR1 is LNHDA and CDR2 is SQIVND (reference sequence). The CDR3 extends over 17 amino acids. The CDR3 nucleotides read TGTGCCAGTAGTCTCCACTCGGGTAGGGGTAACACCGGGGAGCTGTTTTTT. It encodes CASSLHSGRGNTGELFF.

A remark on this clonotype: The junction and the germline gene differ at one end; a read error may be behind it. The chain combines TRBV6-2 or TRBV6-3 with TRBJ2-7, with D perhaps TRBD1 (6 bases). Germline CDR1 MNHEY, CDR2 SVGEGT. This CDR3 is 12 amino acids long. In DNA form, the CDR3 reads TGTGCCAGCAGCCAAGACAGGTTCGAGCAGGAGTTC. Encoded protein: CASSQDRFEQEF.

This clonotype was seen ten or more times. The chain is built from TRBV6-1 and TRBJ1-5, with TRBD1 identical over 8 bases. Trimming cost V 6 bases and J 6 bases; bases outside gene matches: 10. There are 15 residues in the CDR3. Germline assignment: CDR1 MNHNS and CDR2 SASEGT. CDR3 DNA sequence: TGTGCCAGCAGACCCCGGACAGGGCCCCGTCAGCCCCAGCATTTT. As protein: CASRPRTGPRQPQHF.